Below, 28 T cell receptor beta chains from the same sample are listed, as sequenced in a study of T cell repertoires in cytomegalovirus infection. TCRdb recomputed calls from the reads with MiXCR, one row per CDR3 protein. This table has around 740,000 distinct CDR3 sequences, 35% to 45% appearing once. The source material was PBMCs. The receptors stem from a human donor in good health (CMV status not recorded). Some clones in this sample may be carry-over from other donors' samples.

A few counts support this clonotype. J is TRBJ1-4 and V is TRBV5-1, with 8 bases that match TRBD1. Germline CDR1 reads SGHRS; CDR2 reads YFSETQ. This CDR3 region has 15 residues. Trimming cost V 2 bases and J 8 bases; bases outside gene matches: 8. The DNA for the CDR3 is TGCGCCAGCAGCTTTTCGACAGGGGTTAGGGAAAAACTGTTTTTT. Its translation: CASSFSTGVREKLFF.

This chain links TRBV19 with TRBJ2-1, with D uncertain. CDR3 length: 13 residues. Germline-derived CDR1 and CDR2 are LNHDA and SQIVND (reference sequence). V lost 5 bases and J 8 bases, leaving 13 bases between the germline ends. The CDR3 DNA is TGTGCCAGTAGTGTGACCGATGAACATGAGCAGTTCTTC. Its translation: CASSVTDEHEQFF.

This clonotype was counted a few times. J is TRBJ2-2 and V is TRBV12-3 or TRBV12-4, with D possibly called TRBD1 or TRBD2 (6 bases each). With 3 bases removed from V and 6 bases from J, the gap between germline ends came to 11 bases. This CDR3 spans 14 amino acids. The chain's CDR3 is CASSFLGGPGELFF. The CDR3 DNA reads TGTGCCAGCAGTTTCTTAGGGGGGCCCGGGGAGCTGTTTTTT.

This clonotype was observed a few times. The V and J genes are TRBV7-2 and TRBJ2-5; 8 bases agree with TRBD2. This CDR3 comprises 13 residues. Germline V lookup: CDR1 SGHTA, CDR2 FQGNSA. Germline trimming cut 6 bases from V and 5 bases from J; bases unmatched to any gene: 5. CDR3 sequence (DNA): TGTGCCAGCAGTAAAGCGGGGGAGGAGACCCAGTACTTC. This translates into CASSKAGEETQYF.

In this sample, this clonotype turned up a few times. The V call is TRBV19, the J call TRBJ1-1, with D unresolved. This CDR3 is built from 14 residues. Germline loops: CDR1 LNHDA, CDR2 SQIVND (reference sequence). V was clipped by 5 bases and J by 1 base, with 11 bases between them. Written as DNA, the CDR3 is TGTGCCAGTAGTCCGGAGGGCCCGAACACTGAAGCTTTCTTT. It encodes CASSPEGPNTEAFF.

The genes are TRBV7-2 and TRBJ2-5; 9 positions match TRBD2. Germline lookup yields CDR1 SGHTA and CDR2 FQGNSA. Germline trimming cut 5 bases from V and 5 bases from J; bases unmatched to any gene: 9. This CDR3 has 15 residues. CDR3: CASSELGGRAETQYF. Written as DNA, the CDR3 is TGTGCCAGCAGCGAGCTGGGCGGGAGGGCGGAGACCCAGTACTTC.

The chain recombines TRBV12-3 or TRBV12-4 with TRBJ1-2; unclear D gene. Trimming shortened V by 2 bases and J by 5 bases, and 12 bases separated the two germline ends. This CDR3 spans 14 amino acids. The CDR3 protein is CASSLSPLGYGYTF. As DNA, the CDR3 is TGTGCCAGCAGTTTATCCCCCCTTGGATATGGCTACACCTTC.

In this sample, this clonotype turned up many times. V usage is TRBV11-2 and J usage is TRBJ1-3; D gene unclear. The germline V gene encodes CDR1 SGHAT and CDR2 FQNNGV. The length of the CDR3 is 15 residues. Deletions cut 5 bases from V and 0 bases from J, with 11 bases between. This chain's CDR3 is CASSPDGYSGNTIYF. CDR3 in DNA: TGTGCCAGCAGCCCCGACGGATACTCTGGAAACACCATATATTTT.

This clonotype was seen only a few times. The rearrangement uses TRBV6-1 and TRBJ1-4; 10 bases are a match to TRBD1. This CDR3 contains 14 residues. J was trimmed by 5 bases and V by 4 bases; bases with no gene match: 1. Germline loops: CDR1 MNHNS, CDR2 SASEGT. CDR3 DNA: TGTGCCAGCAGTGGGGACAGGGGAAATGAAAAACTGTTTTTT. Translation: CASSGDRGNEKLFF.

This chain's CDR3 is CSAKAWGNTEAFF. The CDR3 nucleotides are TGCAGTGCGAAGGCGTGGGGGAACACTGAAGCTTTCTTT. V usage is TRBV20-1 and J usage is TRBJ1-1; D gene ambiguous. Germline V CDR1 and CDR2: DFQATT, SNEGSKA (reference sequence). The CDR3 is 13 residues long. With 6 bases removed from V and 1 base from J, the gap between germline ends came to 12 bases.

This clonotype has just a few counts. The V gene is TRBV6-1, the J gene TRBJ2-1, with D possibly matching TRBD1 (6 bases). This CDR3 is 19 amino acids long. The V gene lost 6 bases and the J gene lost 10 bases, with 34 bases spanning the gap. Germline CDR1 MNHNS, CDR2 SASEGT. In DNA form, the CDR3 reads TGTGCCAGCAGAGCATCCCCGATACAGACAGGTGTAATTTCGGAGGAGCAGTTCTTC. Its translation: CASRASPIQTGVISEEQFF.

This chain connects TRBV11-2 to TRBJ1-3, with 8 bases identical to TRBD1. Germline lookup yields CDR1 SGHAT and CDR2 FQNNGV. CDR3 length: 17 residues. V lost 3 bases, J lost 3 bases, and 10 bases stayed unmatched. Here the CDR3 reads CASSFPTQGQDGNTIYF. In nucleotides, the CDR3 is TGTGCCAGCAGCTTCCCGACGCAGGGACAGGATGGAAACACCATATATTTT.

The rearrangement joins TRBV28 to TRBJ2-7, with TRBD1 identical over 8 bases. The CDR3 contains 15 residues. Germline CDR1 reads MDHEN; CDR2 reads SYDVKM. After removal of 5 bases from V and 2 bases from J, the junction contained 8 bases not matched to a gene. The CDR3 here is CASSKRQGLTYEQYF. The CDR3 DNA reads as TGTGCCAGCAGTAAACGACAGGGGTTGACCTACGAGCAGTACTTC.

The sample holds a few counts of this clonotype. The chain carries TRBV29-1 and TRBJ2-1; D unclear. CDR3 size: 16 residues. V was trimmed by 3 bases and J by 0 bases, leaving 15 bases between them. The germline CDR1 and CDR2 sequences are SQVTM and ANQGSEA. The CDR3 DNA reads TGCAGCGTTGATCATGACGGGTTTGCCTCCTACAATGAGCAGTTCTTC. Amino acids: CSVDHDGFASYNEQFF.

The CDR3 DNA follows: TGTGCCAGCAGTCCCTACACGGAGAGACTCGAGCAGTACTTC. Residues: CASSPYTERLEQYF. The chain recombines TRBV27 with TRBJ2-7; D gene ambiguous. Trimming shortened V by 5 bases and J by 6 bases, and 17 bases separated the two germline ends. Germline CDR1 and CDR2: MNHEY and SMNVEV (reference sequence). The CDR3 sequence is 14 residues long.

V is TRBV14 and J is TRBJ2-1; 7 bases are a match to TRBD2. V lost 3 bases and J lost 15; bases outside the gene matches: 5. This CDR3 contains 11 residues. Germline lookup yields CDR1 SGHDN and CDR2 FVKESK. CDR3 loop: CASSHRDYWFF. The CDR3 DNA sequence: TGTGCCAGCAGCCACCGGGACTACTGGTTCTTC.

This clonotype has just a few counts. This chain connects TRBV7-9 to TRBJ2-2; no firm D call. The CDR3 totals 14 residues. Germline CDR1 and CDR2: SEHNR and FQNEAQ (reference sequence). V gave up 0 bases and J gave up 6 bases, with 8 bases separating them. The CDR3 nucleotides read TGTGCCAGCAGCTTAGCGCTTTCGCCCGGGGAGCTGTTTTTT. It specifies CASSLALSPGELFF.

The chain couples TRBV19 to TRBJ1-2; tentatively, D is TRBD1 (5 bases). Germline V CDR1 and CDR2: LNHDA, SQIVND (reference sequence). The CDR3 length is 15 residues. V was pared by 4 bases and J by 4 bases, with 16 bases between. The chain's CDR3 is CASSTFDSPSYGYTF. In DNA form, the CDR3 reads TGTGCCAGTAGTACCTTCGACAGCCCCAGCTATGGCTACACCTTC.

This sequence joins TRBV29-1 and TRBJ2-3; D may be TRBD2 (5 bases). The V end was cut by 0 bases, the J end by 6 bases, with 16 bases between. The CDR3 is 15 amino acids. CDR1 is SQVTM and CDR2 is ANQGSEA in the germline V gene. CDR3 protein: CSVEESQRPTDTQYF. The CDR3 nucleotides read TGCAGCGTTGAAGAGAGCCAGCGGCCCACTGATACGCAGTATTTT.

The chain combines TRBV19 with TRBJ2-1, with TRBD2 identical over 10 bases. Trimming at V came to 3 bases and at J to 6 bases, leaving 11 bases not matched to a gene. Germline V gene sequence: CDR1 LNHDA, CDR2 SQIVND (reference sequence). The CDR3 covers 17 residues. The DNA for the CDR3 is TGTGCCAGTAGTATGGGTCTTGGACTAGCGGTTGGCAATGAGCAGTTCTTC. Its protein product is CASSMGLGLAVGNEQFF.

The rearrangement links TRBV9 to TRBJ1-1; 7 nucleotides agree with TRBD1. Germline CDR1 is SGDLS and CDR2 is YYNGEE. V gave up 4 bases and J gave up 3 bases; unmatched junction bases: 6. This CDR3 has 14 residues. The CDR3 nucleotides are TGTGCCAGCAGCCTTGGACAGGACCACACTGAAGCTTTCTTT. This encodes CASSLGQDHTEAFF. The full variable domain, its missing parts supplied by reference TRBV9 and TRBJ1-1, is DSGVTQTPKHLITATGQRVTLRCSPRSGDLSVYWYQQSLDQGLQFLIQYYNGEERAKGNILERFSAQQFPDLHSELNLSSLELGDSALYFCASSLGQDHTEAFFGQGTRLTVV.

About this clonotype: This may be a read error: a much more frequent sequence differs by one nucleotide. The chain is built from TRBV28 and TRBJ2-1; a weak D match, TRBD2 (6 bases). The germline gives CDR1 MDHEN, CDR2 SYDVKM. Trimming removed 5 bases from V and 4 bases from J, with 15 bases in between. The CDR3 is 15 residues long. The CDR3 DNA reads as TGTGCCAGCAGTGGTCGGAGGGAAAATTACAATGAGCAGTTCTTC. This codes for CASSGRRENYNEQFF.

V is TRBV7-2 and J is TRBJ2-3; D is undetermined. The CDR3 consists of 15 residues. Trimming shortened V by 3 bases and J by 4 bases, and 14 bases separated the two germline ends. From germline, CDR1 is SGHTA and CDR2 FQGNSA. CDR3 region: CASSFVKWSADTQYF. The CDR3 coding sequence is TGTGCCAGCAGCTTTGTTAAGTGGAGCGCAGATACGCAGTATTTT.

This clonotype was counted only a few times. The germline gene is not matched at one end of the junction; a read error may be the cause. V gene TRBV7-7 combines with J gene TRBJ2-5; TRBD2 matches at 8 bases. The germline CDR1 and CDR2 sequences are SSHAT and FNYEAQ (reference sequence). The CDR3 loop spans 15 amino acids. This chain's CDR3 is CASSLVGGARETQYF. DNA for the CDR3: TGTGCTAGCAGCTTGGTCGGGGGGGCGAGGGAGACCCAGTACTTC.

V gene TRBV7-8 combines with J gene TRBJ2-7; TRBD1 aligns across 7 bases. Germline V gene lookup returns CDR1 SGHVS and CDR2 FQNEAQ. There are 16 residues in the CDR3. V trimming: 0 bases; J trimming: 1 base; junction bases outside the gene matches: 6. In DNA, the CDR3 is TGTGCCAGCAGCTTAGCTACGACAGGGTCGTCCTACGAGCAGTACTTC. Protein: CASSLATTGSSYEQYF. The entire variable domain, with the rest obtained from reference TRBV7-8 and TRBJ2-7, is as follows: GAGVSQSPRYKVAKRGQDVALRCDPISGHVSLFWYQQALGQGPEFLTYFQNEAQLDKSGLPSDRFFAERPEGSVSTLKIQRTQQEDSAVYLCASSLATTGSSYEQYFGPGTRLTVT.

The chain employs TRBV19 and TRBJ1-1; a possible D gene is TRBD1 (6 bases). The CDR3 runs 14 residues. V was pared by 1 base and J by 4 bases, with 10 bases between. CDR1 is LNHDA, CDR2 SQIVND, per germline (reference sequence). The CDR3 nucleotides are TGTGCCAGTAGTATAGTGGGGGGGGCCACTGAAGCTTTCTTT. Residues: CASSIVGGATEAFF.

The J gene is TRBJ1-6, the V gene TRBV20-1; TRBD1 might be the D (5 bases). Germline CDR1 DFQATT, CDR2 SNEGSKA (reference sequence). Trimming left V 1 base short and J 6 bases short, with 16 bases between. The CDR3 loop spans 16 amino acids. Here the CDR3 reads CSARGAGDLSNSPLHF. CDR3 bases: TGCAGTGCTAGAGGGGCGGGGGATCTGTCTAATTCACCCCTCCACTTT.

On this clonotype: An end of the junction does not agree with germline; a read error may underlie this. V gene TRBV27 combines with J gene TRBJ1-6; no clear D gene. The CDR3 is 14 residues long. The germline V gene has CDR1 MNHEY and CDR2 SMNVEV (reference sequence). CDR3 DNA sequence: TGTGCCAGCAGTTTATATTTGGGTAATTCACCCCTCCAATTT. Protein sequence: CASSLYLGNSPLQF.